Here is one T cell receptor beta chain with its context. The record originates from a study of blood T cell repertoires in COVID-19. At the level of the study: The United States, Italy and Spain were the sources of the acute and convalescent COVID-19 samples. The cDNA or gDNA used as material had been derived from T cells, B-cell-depleted T cells, or PBMCs.

Per the authors' pipeline: From reference gene primer amplification, estimates of nucleated cell counts were derived. The assay was immunoSEQ multiplex PCR, and TCRdb's table has in-frame clones only and misses some. V and J calls and clone size come straight from that table; D and trimming were deduced from the DNA. The repertoire consists of approximately 110,000 clones, with nearly 85% occurring once and the leading ten covering roughly 7%. V shed 5 bases and J 6 bases; nucleotides not matched to a gene: 18. This CDR3 spans 18 amino acids. Germline CDR1 and CDR2: LNHDA and SQIVND (reference sequence).

Sequencing used peripheral blood. The TCR comes from a woman aged 45-60 years with acute or convalescent COVID-19. The chain uses TRBV19 and TRBJ2-2, with TRBD1 matching over 7 bases. Here the CDR3 reads CASSPVHGRQGRAGELFF. CDR3 coding DNA: TGTGCCAGTAGTCCCGTTCATGGGAGACAGGGTCGGGCCGGGGAGCTGTTTTTT.